Here is one TCR beta chain with its context. Only patients with spare fresh-frozen tumor and over two years of follow-up were included. No glioblastoma patient carried an isocitrate dehydrogenase mutation. This sample is part of a study of glioma-infiltrating T cells after dendritic cell vaccination. Trimming took 3 bases from V and 2 from J, leaving 2 bases between them. The CDR3 runs to 11 residues. The germline gives CDR1 MNHNY, CDR2 SVGAGI (reference sequence). Profiling relied on immunoSEQ multiplex PCR, and the TCRdb table lists in-frame clones only, not all of them. The repertoire holds tens of thousands of clones, with 75% to 85% as singletons.

The sample was blood, taken before dendritic cell vaccination. The chain couples TRBV6-6 to TRBJ2-7, with no clear D. The source is a human donor with glioblastoma. The CDR3 is CASSYTYEQYF. CDR3 nucleotides: TGTGCCAGCAGTTATACCTACGAGCAGTACTTC.